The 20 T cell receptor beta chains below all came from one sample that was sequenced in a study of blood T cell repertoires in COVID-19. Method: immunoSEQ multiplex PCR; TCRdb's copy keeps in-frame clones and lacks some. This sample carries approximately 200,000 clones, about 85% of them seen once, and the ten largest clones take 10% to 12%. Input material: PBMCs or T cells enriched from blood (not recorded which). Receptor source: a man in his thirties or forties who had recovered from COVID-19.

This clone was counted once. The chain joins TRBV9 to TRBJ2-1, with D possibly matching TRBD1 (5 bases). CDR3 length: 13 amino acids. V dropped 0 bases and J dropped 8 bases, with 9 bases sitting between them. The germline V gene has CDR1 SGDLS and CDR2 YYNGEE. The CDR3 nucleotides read TGTGCCAGCAGCGTAGTAACAGGAGATGAGCAGTTCTTC. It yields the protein CASSVVTGDEQFF.

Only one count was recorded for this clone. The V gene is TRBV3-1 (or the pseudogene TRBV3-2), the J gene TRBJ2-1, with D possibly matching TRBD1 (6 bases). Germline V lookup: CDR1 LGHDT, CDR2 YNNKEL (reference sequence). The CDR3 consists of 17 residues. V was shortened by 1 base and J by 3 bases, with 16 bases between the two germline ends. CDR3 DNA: TGTGCCAGCAGCCAAGCCCCGGACAGCTACCTCTACAATGAGCAGTTCTTC. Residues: CASSQAPDSYLYNEQFF.

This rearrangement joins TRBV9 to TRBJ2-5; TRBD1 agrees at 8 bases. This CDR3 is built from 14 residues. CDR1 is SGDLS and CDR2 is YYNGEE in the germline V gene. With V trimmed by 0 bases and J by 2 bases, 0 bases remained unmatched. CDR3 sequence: CASSVGTGQETQYF. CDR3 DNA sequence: TGTGCCAGCAGCGTAGGGACAGGGCAAGAGACCCAGTACTTC.

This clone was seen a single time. The CDR3 reads CASSDFSRTGMETQYF. DNA for the CDR3: TGTGCCAGCAGTGATTTCAGCCGGACAGGGATGGAGACCCAGTACTTC. V usage is TRBV25-1 and J usage is TRBJ2-5, with TRBD1 identical over 8 bases. Per germline, CDR1 MGHDK and CDR2 SYGVNS. CDR3 size: 16 residues. V shed 3 bases and J 5 bases; nucleotides not matched to a gene: 11. Combining the CDR3 with reference TRBV25-1 and TRBJ2-5 gives the whole variable domain EADIYQTPRYLVIGTGKKITLECSQTMGHDKMYWYQQDPGMELHLIHYSYGVNSTEKGDLSSESTVSRIRTEHFPLTLESARPSHTSQYLCASSDFSRTGMETQYFGPGTRLLVL.

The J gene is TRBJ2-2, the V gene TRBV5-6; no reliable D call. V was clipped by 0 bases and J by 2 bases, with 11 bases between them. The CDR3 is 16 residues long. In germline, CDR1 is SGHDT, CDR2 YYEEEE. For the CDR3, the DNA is TGTGCCAGCAGCTTGGGTACAGTTTATAACACCGGGGAGCTGTTTTTT. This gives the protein CASSLGTVYNTGELFF.

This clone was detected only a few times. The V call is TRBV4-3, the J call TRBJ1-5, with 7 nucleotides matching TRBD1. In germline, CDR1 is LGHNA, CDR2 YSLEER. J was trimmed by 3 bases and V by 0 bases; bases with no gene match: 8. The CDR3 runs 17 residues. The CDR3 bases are TGCGCCAGCAGCCAAGACCAGTACAGGGGATTCAATCAGCCCCAGCATTTT. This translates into CASSQDQYRGFNQPQHF.

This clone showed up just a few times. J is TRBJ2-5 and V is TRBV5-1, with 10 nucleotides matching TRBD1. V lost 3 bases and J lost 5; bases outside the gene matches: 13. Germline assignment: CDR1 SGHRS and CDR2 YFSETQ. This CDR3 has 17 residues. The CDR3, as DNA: TGCGCCAGCAGCTCCGAAGGGACAGGGGCCGTAGGGGAGACCCAGTACTTC. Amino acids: CASSSEGTGAVGETQYF.

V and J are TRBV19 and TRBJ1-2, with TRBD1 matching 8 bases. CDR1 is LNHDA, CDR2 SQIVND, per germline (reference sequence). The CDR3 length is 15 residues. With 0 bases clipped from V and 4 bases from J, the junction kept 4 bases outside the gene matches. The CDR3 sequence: CASSIDQGTGYGYTF. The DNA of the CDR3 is TGTGCCAGTAGTATAGATCAGGGGACAGGCTATGGCTACACCTTC. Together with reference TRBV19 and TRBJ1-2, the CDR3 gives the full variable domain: DGGITQSPKYLFRKEGQNVTLSCEQNLNHDAMYWYRQDPGQGLRLIYYSQIVNDFQKGDIAEGYSVSREKKESFPLTVTSAQKNPTAFYLCASSIDQGTGYGYTFGSGTRLTVV.

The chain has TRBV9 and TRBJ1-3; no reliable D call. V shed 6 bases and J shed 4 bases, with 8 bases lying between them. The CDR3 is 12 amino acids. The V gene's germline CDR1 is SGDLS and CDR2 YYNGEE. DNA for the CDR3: TGTGCCAGCAAAAAAGAGGGAAACACCATATATTTT. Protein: CASKKEGNTIYF. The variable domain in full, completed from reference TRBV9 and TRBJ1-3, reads DSGVTQTPKHLITATGQRVTLRCSPRSGDLSVYWYQQSLDQGLQFLIQYYNGEERAKGNILERFSAQQFPDLHSELNLSSLELGDSALYFCASKKEGNTIYFGEGSWLTVV.

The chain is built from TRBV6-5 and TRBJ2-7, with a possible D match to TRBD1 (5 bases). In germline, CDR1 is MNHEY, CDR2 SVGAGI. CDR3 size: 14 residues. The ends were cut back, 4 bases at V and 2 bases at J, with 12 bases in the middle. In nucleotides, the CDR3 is TGTGCCAGCAGTTCCAGGGCCTCCACCTACGAGCAGTACTTC. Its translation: CASSSRASTYEQYF.

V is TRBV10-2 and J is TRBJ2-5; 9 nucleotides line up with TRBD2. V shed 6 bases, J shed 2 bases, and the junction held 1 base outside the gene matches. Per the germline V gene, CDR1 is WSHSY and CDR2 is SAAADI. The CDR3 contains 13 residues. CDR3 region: CASRLAGQETQYF. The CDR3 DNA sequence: TGCGCCAGCAGGCTAGCGGGGCAAGAGACCCAGTACTTC.

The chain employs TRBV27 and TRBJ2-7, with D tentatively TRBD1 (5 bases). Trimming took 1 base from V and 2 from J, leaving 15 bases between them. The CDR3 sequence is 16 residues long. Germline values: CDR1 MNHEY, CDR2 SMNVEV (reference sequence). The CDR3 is CASSLYAIPTAYEQYF. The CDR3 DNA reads TGTGCCAGCAGTTTATATGCCATCCCGACAGCCTACGAGCAGTACTTC.

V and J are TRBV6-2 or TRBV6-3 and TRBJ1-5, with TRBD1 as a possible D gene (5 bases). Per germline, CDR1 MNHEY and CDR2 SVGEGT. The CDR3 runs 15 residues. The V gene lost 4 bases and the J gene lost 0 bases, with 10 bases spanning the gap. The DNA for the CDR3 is TGTGCCAGCAGTTCGGGGGTTTATAGCAATCAGCCCCAGCATTTT. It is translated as CASSSGVYSNQPQHF.

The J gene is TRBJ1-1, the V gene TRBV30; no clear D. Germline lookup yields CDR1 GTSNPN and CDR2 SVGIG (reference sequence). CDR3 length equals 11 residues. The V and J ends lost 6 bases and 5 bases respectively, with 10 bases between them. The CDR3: CACEAGTEAFF. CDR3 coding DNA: TGTGCCTGCGAGGCGGGGACTGAAGCTTTCTTT. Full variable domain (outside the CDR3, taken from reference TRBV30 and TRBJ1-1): SQTIHQWPATLVQPVGSPLSLECTVEGTSNPNLYWYRQAAGRGLQLLFYSVGIGQISSEVPQNLSASRPQDRQFILSSKKLLLSDSGFYLCACEAGTEAFFGQGTRLTVV.

For the CDR3, the DNA is TGTGCCACCAGCGGTGATCGGGGAAGGCCCCAGCATTTT. This encodes CATSGDRGRPQHF. J is TRBJ1-5 and V is TRBV15; D is unclear. This CDR3 spans 13 amino acids. Germline V gene sequence: CDR1 LNHNV, CDR2 YYDKDF (reference sequence). Trimming stripped 5 bases from V and 9 bases from J, with 14 bases between.

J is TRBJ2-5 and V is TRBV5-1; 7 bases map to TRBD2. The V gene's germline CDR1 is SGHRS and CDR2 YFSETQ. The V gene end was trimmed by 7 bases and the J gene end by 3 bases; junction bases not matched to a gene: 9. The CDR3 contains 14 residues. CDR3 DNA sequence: TGCGCCAGCGGGGGGGTTTCTAGGAAAGAGACCCAGTACTTC. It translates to CASGGVSRKETQYF.

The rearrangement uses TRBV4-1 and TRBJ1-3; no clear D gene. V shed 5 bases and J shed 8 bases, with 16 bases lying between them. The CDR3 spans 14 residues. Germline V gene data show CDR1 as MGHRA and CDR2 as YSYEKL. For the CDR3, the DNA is TGCGCCAGCAGCGCGGTGGAGGGTCGTGACACCATATATTTT. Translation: CASSAVEGRDTIYF.

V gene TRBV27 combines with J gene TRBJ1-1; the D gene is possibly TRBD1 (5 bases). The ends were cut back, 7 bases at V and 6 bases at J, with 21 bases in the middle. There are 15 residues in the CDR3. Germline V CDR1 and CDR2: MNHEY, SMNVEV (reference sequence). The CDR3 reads CASNSWGRGVAEAFF. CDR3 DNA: TGTGCCAGCAACTCCTGGGGCCGGGGGGTTGCTGAAGCTTTCTTT.

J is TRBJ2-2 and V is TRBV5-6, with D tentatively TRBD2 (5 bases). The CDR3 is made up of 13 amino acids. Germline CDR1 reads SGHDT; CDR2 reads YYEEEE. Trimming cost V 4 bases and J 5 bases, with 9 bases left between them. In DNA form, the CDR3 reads TGTGCCAGCAGCCCTACTAGGACCGGGGAGCTGTTTTTT. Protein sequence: CASSPTRTGELFF.

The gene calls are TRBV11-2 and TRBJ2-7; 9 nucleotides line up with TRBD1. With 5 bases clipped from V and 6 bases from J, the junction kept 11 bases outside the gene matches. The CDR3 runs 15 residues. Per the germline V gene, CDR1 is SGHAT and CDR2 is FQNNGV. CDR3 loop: CASSEPGTGTFEQYF. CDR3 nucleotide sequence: TGTGCCAGCAGCGAACCCGGGACAGGGACCTTCGAGCAGTACTTC.